This T cell receptor (beta chain) was recorded in a study of CD8 T cells in Susac syndrome. TCR beta sequences were obtained from blood CD8+ and CD4+ T cells. This clonotype was seen a few times. The RNA, roughly 0.45 to 1 ug, was put through reverse transcription using random hexamers. TCRdb reanalysed the immunoSEQ multiplex PCR reads using MiXCR and keeps one entry per CDR3 protein. The sample consists of around 150,000 distinct CDR3 sequences, around 93% of them appearing once. Germline lookup yields CDR1 LGHDT and CDR2 YNNKEL (reference sequence). The length of the CDR3 is 14 residues. Trimming took off 4 bases at V and 6 bases at J, with 12 bases between the two ends.

The clonotype originates from a human donor in good health. V is TRBV3-1 and J is TRBJ2-2, with D perhaps assigned TRBD1 or TRBD2 (5 bases each). Sequenced input: CD4+ T cells from PBMCs. As DNA, the CDR3 is TGTGCCAGCAGCCCTCGAGGGACGGCCGGGGAGCTGTTTTTT. This sequence encodes CASSPRGTAGELFF.